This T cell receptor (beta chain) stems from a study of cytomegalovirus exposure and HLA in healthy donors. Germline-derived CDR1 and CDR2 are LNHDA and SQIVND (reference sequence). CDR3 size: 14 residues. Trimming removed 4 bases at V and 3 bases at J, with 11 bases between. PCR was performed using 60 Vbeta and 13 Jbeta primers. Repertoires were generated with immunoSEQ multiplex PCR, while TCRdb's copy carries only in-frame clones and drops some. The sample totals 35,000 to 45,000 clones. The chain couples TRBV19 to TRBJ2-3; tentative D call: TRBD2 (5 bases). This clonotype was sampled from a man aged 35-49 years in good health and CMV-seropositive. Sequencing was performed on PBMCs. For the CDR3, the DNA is TGTGCCAGTAGTACCATACTAGGAACAGATACGCAGTATTTT. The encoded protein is CASSTILGTDTQYF. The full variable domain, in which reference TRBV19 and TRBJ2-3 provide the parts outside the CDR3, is DGGITQSPKYLFRKEGQNVTLSCEQNLNHDAMYWYRQDPGQGLRLIYYSQIVNDFQKGDIAEGYSVSREKKESFPLTVTSAQKNPTAFYLCASSTILGTDTQYFGPGTRLTVL.